A few counts support the clone carrying this T cell receptor (beta chain). What it recognizes is unknown. The data originate from a study of response to subunit inactivated influenza vaccine. Overall study findings and caveats: It was the authors' suggestion that each seasonal influenza vaccination recruits few new T cells.

TCRdb ran MiXCR on the RT-PCR reads and lists one entry per CDR3 protein. The sample yields 800,000 to 1,000,000 distinct CDR3 sequences, less than 25% seen once. The CDR3 is 13 amino acids. From germline, CDR1 is DFQATT and CDR2 SNEGSKA (reference sequence). Trimming took off 1 base at V and 7 bases at J, with 13 bases between the two ends. This sequence joins TRBV20-1 and TRBJ1-1, with D possibly TRBD1 on 5 matching bases. Here the sequenced sample was PBMCs from blood, taken less than 6 days after vaccination. The origin of this receptor is a man aged 45-60 years who received an inactivated influenza vaccine. CDR3 residues: CSARALRGIEAFF. Here the CDR3 DNA reads TGCAGTGCTAGAGCGTTAAGGGGAATTGAAGCTTTCTTT.